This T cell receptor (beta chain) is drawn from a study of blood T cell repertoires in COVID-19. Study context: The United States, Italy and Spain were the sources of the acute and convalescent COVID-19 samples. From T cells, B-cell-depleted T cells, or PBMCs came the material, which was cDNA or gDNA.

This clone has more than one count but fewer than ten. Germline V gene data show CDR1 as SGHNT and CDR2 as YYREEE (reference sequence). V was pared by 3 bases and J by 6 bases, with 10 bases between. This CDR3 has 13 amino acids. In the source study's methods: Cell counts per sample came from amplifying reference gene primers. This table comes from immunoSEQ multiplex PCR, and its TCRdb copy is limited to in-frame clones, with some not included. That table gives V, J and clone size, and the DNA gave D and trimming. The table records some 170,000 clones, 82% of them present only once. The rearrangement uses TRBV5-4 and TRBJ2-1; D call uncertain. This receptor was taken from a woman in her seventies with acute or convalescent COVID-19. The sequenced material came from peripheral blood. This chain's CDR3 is CASSWSRSNEQFF. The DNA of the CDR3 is TGTGCCAGCAGCTGGAGCCGTTCCAATGAGCAGTTCTTC.